The 17 T cell receptor beta chains in this list originate from one sample, sequenced in a study of patients and donors after allogeneic stem cell transplantation. From the RT-PCR reads, TCRdb called clonotypes with MiXCR, one entry per CDR3 protein. The table has over 150,000 distinct CDR3 sequences, 30% seen once; the top ten hold roughly 3.2%. Sequenced sample: blood, either unsorted or a sorted T cell fraction (not recorded which). The receptors were sampled from a human donor who was either an allogeneic HSCT recipient or a stem cell or donor lymphocyte infusion donor (not recorded which). It is not recorded whose cells these are; they may come from a transplant donor.

This clonotype turned up a few times. This chain joins TRBV20-1 and TRBJ2-2, with D hard to call. The V gene's germline CDR1 is DFQATT and CDR2 SNEGSKA (reference sequence). Deletions cut 4 bases from V and 2 bases from J, with 14 bases between. The CDR3 loop spans 15 amino acids. CDR3 DNA sequence: TGCAGTGCTAAGCCTCACTACTACAACACCGGGGAGCTGTTTTTT. It translates to CSAKPHYYNTGELFF.

This chain joins TRBV18 and TRBJ2-5, with TRBD1 identical over 8 bases. V gave up 1 base and J gave up 2 bases; unmatched junction bases: 3. The CDR3 is made up of 15 amino acids. Germline V gene lookup returns CDR1 KGHSH and CDR2 LQKENI. CDR3 residues: CASSPQWDRQETQYF. The CDR3 DNA reads as TGTGCCAGCTCACCACAGTGGGACAGGCAAGAGACCCAGTACTTC.

This chain links TRBV19 with TRBJ2-1; tentatively, D is TRBD1 or TRBD2 (6 bases each). Germline-derived CDR1 and CDR2 are LNHDA and SQIVND (reference sequence). V was clipped by 9 bases and J by 0 bases, with 24 bases between them. The CDR3 runs to 18 residues. The CDR3 loop is CASTRGTSFLSSYNEQFF. CDR3 DNA: TGTGCCAGCACCCGGGGGACAAGCTTTTTGAGCTCCTACAATGAGCAGTTCTTC. The full variable domain, completed using reference TRBV19 and TRBJ2-1, is DGGITQSPKYLFRKEGQNVTLSCEQNLNHDAMYWYRQDPGQGLRLIYYSQIVNDFQKGDIAEGYSVSREKKESFPLTVTSAQKNPTAFYLCASTRGTSFLSSYNEQFFGPGTRLTVL.

The V and J genes are TRBV5-5 and TRBJ1-5; 9 nucleotides agree with TRBD1. This CDR3 comprises 15 residues. The J segment lost 4 bases and the V segment lost 3 bases, leaving 5 bases of the junction unmatched. Germline V gene data show CDR1 as SGHKS and CDR2 as YYEKEE (reference sequence). The CDR3 DNA reads TGTGCCAGCAGCTCTAGGACAGGGGTGAATCAGCCCCAGCATTTT. Encoded protein: CASSSRTGVNQPQHF.

The chain has TRBV7-3 and TRBJ1-6; a weak D match, TRBD1 (5 bases). CDR1 is SGHTA and CDR2 is FQGTGA in the germline V gene. Trimming removed 2 bases at V and 9 bases at J, with 11 bases between. The CDR3 has 14 residues. DNA of the CDR3: TGTGCCAGCAGCTTATCCGCGGGGGGTTCACCCCTCCACTTT. The encoded protein is CASSLSAGGSPLHF.

V gene TRBV6-2 or TRBV6-3 combines with J gene TRBJ2-1; no definite D call. The CDR3 loop spans 11 amino acids. Trimming removed 2 bases from V and 9 bases from J, with 5 bases in between. Germline V CDR1 and CDR2: MNHEY, SVGEGT. The CDR3 reads CASSYGIEQFF. CDR3 coding DNA: TGTGCCAGCAGTTACGGGATTGAGCAGTTCTTC.

The chain recombines TRBV6-5 with TRBJ2-1, with D possibly matching TRBD1 (5 bases). Germline-derived CDR1 and CDR2 are MNHEY and SVGAGI. The CDR3 runs to 13 residues. V lost 6 bases and J 6 bases, leaving 12 bases between the germline ends. The CDR3 loop is CASRTVFLNEQFF. CDR3 nucleotides: TGTGCCAGCAGGACAGTCTTCCTCAATGAGCAGTTCTTC.

The chain employs TRBV20-1 and TRBJ1-5, with TRBD1 matching 8 bases. The CDR3 has 15 amino acids. Germline assignment: CDR1 DFQATT and CDR2 SNEGSKA (reference sequence). J gave up 5 bases and V 5 bases, and 11 bases lay outside the gene matches. As DNA, the CDR3 is TGCAGTGCTCCTGACAGGGGATTTTTAGATCAGCCCCAGCATTTT. Translating gives CSAPDRGFLDQPQHF.

The genes are TRBV20-1 and TRBJ2-7; D perhaps matches TRBD2 (6 bases). Germline V gives CDR1 DFQATT, CDR2 SNEGSKA (reference sequence). This CDR3 contains 14 residues. Trimming removed 0 bases at V and 2 bases at J, with 11 bases between. The CDR3 protein is CSARELGGPYEQYF. CDR3 DNA sequence: TGCAGTGCTAGAGAGTTGGGGGGACCCTACGAGCAGTACTTC.

This clonotype was detected a few times. The V call is TRBV12-5, the J call TRBJ2-2, with D tentatively TRBD2 (6 bases). Trimming pared 1 base from V and 1 base from J, leaving 13 bases between. This CDR3 has 17 residues. Per the germline V gene, CDR1 is LGHNT and CDR2 is FRNRAP. CDR3 nucleotides: TGTGCTAGTGGTTTGGGTGGGTCTAGCGAGAACACCGGGGAGCTGTTTTTT. Its protein is CASGLGGSSENTGELFF.

The chain recombines TRBV18 with TRBJ2-7; tentative D call: TRBD1 (6 bases). The CDR3 runs to 16 residues. Germline V gene data show CDR1 as KGHSH and CDR2 as LQKENI. The V end lost 3 bases, the J end lost 3 bases, and 18 bases lay between the germline ends. The CDR3 here is CASSPSVGTTYYEQYF. For the CDR3, the DNA is TGTGCCAGCTCACCCTCGGTCGGGACAACCTACTACGAGCAGTACTTC.

This clonotype was recorded a few times. This chain connects TRBV11-2 to TRBJ2-1, with TRBD2 as a possible D gene (6 bases). The V gene's germline CDR1 is SGHAT and CDR2 FQNNGV. Trimming took off 7 bases at V and 4 bases at J, with 11 bases between the two ends. The CDR3 runs 13 residues. CDR3 DNA sequence: TGTGCCAGCAAGGCGGGAAAATACAATGAGCAGTTCTTC. Encoded protein: CASKAGKYNEQFF.

The gene calls are TRBV7-9 and TRBJ1-2; the match to TRBD1 covers 12 bases. The germline V gene encodes CDR1 SEHNR and CDR2 FQNEAQ (reference sequence). The CDR3 is 17 amino acids. After removal of 6 bases from V and 2 bases from J, the junction contained 10 bases not matched to a gene. CDR3 DNA: TGTGCCAGCAGTCGCCCGGGACAGGGGGCCTTAAACTATGGCTACACCTTC. Amino acids: CASSRPGQGALNYGYTF.

Worth noting for this clonotype: One end of the junction varies from germline; a read error may be responsible. V and J are TRBV5-5 and TRBJ1-2; D not resolved. This CDR3 has 13 amino acids. Germline assignment: CDR1 SGHKS and CDR2 YYEKEE (reference sequence). The CDR3 sequence is CTSSIAGRDGYTF. The CDR3 nucleotides are TGTACCAGCAGCATCGCAGGACGGGATGGCTACACCTTC.

This clonotype showed up just a few times. The genes are TRBV11-2 and TRBJ2-3; 7 bases are a match to TRBD2. CDR1 and CDR2 (germline): SGHAT, FQNNGV. The length of the CDR3 is 14 residues. The V gene end was trimmed by 5 bases and the J gene end by 3 bases; junction bases not matched to a gene: 5. The CDR3 spells CASSGRGWTDTQYF. The DNA of the CDR3 is TGTGCCAGCAGCGGGAGGGGTTGGACAGATACGCAGTATTTT.

This clonotype was found a few times. The J gene is TRBJ1-5, the V gene TRBV27; D gene ambiguous. The V gene lost 3 bases and the J gene lost 3 bases, with 3 bases spanning the gap. The CDR3 spans 12 residues. CDR1 and CDR2 from the germline V gene are MNHEY and SMNVEV (reference sequence). CDR3 in DNA: TGTGCCAGCAGTTTCCACAATCAGCCCCAGCATTTT. It is translated as CASSFHNQPQHF.

This clonotype has a handful of counts. CDR3 DNA sequence: TGTGCCAGCAGTTACAGGCAGGGGGGCTCCTACGAGCAGTACTTC. Its protein product is CASSYRQGGSYEQYF. The chain uses TRBV6-6 and TRBJ2-7, with D tentatively TRBD1 (7 bases). This CDR3 region has 15 residues. Germline V gives CDR1 MNHNY, CDR2 SVGAGI (reference sequence). V shed 2 bases and J shed 0 bases, with 11 bases lying between them.